The entry below gives a single T cell receptor beta chain sequence along with its context. Its antigen is not identified. This table comes from immunoSEQ multiplex PCR, and its TCRdb copy is limited to in-frame clones, with some not included. The profile covers 92,000 or so clones, with 80% to 90% appearing a single time and 1.5% to 2% taken by the ten largest. These data come from a study of T cell responses to AZD1222 COVID-19 vaccine. CDR1 and CDR2 from the germline V gene are SEHNR and FQNEAQ (reference sequence). Trimming pared 0 bases from V and 5 bases from J, leaving 4 bases between. The CDR3 extends over 12 amino acids. Study-wide results and caveats: Epitopes outside B.1.351 and B.1.1.7 mutated regions reportedly drew nearly half of spike TCRs. Increases in Spike-specific TCR breadth and depth were seen after two AZD1222 doses.

The V gene is TRBV7-9, the J gene TRBJ2-5; D gene ambiguous. The TCR comes from an adult in good health. Sequencing used peripheral blood, obtained on day 0 of AZD1222 vaccination. The CDR3 here is CASSLAEETQYF. The CDR3 bases are TGTGCCAGCAGCTTAGCTGAGGAGACCCAGTACTTC.